Listed below are T cell receptor beta chains from one sample, sequenced in a study of T cell responses to AZD1222 COVID-19 vaccine. Assay: immunoSEQ multiplex PCR; the TCRdb copy retains only in-frame clones and omits some. Here the sample spans 100,000 to 150,000 clones, approximately 90% being singletons. The input for sequencing was peripheral blood, taken on day 0 of AZD1222 vaccination. All receptors derive from an adult in good health. CDR3s include the opening cysteine and the closing phenylalanine or tryptophan. The D gene is left open where the match is weak.

D gene,V gene,CDR3 protein
NA,TRBV19,CASSPLGGYNEQFF
NA,TRBV11-2,CASSFRGGRASNTIYF
TRBD1,TRBV7-2,CASSLGTGNYGYTF
NA,TRBV7-9,CASSLTVNTEAFF
TRBD1,TRBV5-1,CASSLGRTGENTDTQYF
TRBD1,TRBV27,CASSLSGTEEQETQYF
TRBD2,TRBV11-2,CASSLGASGVYNEQFF
NA,TRBV5-1,CASIIGPGDTEAFF
NA,TRBV28,CASSLVGTEAFF
NA,TRBV4-1,CASSQAGARYGYTF
TRBD1,TRBV4-2,CASSPSGARGRNTEAFF
NA,TRBV19,CASSIDWTGYNEQFF
NA,TRBV7-8,CASSFPTGPGNTIYF
NA,TRBV7-9,CASSLEVVNSPLHF
TRBD1,TRBV28,CASRPRGGTGINEQFF
TRBD1,TRBV28,CASSSLGDRGLGGYTF
NA,TRBV18,CASSPTLTFGSPLHF
TRBD2,TRBV28,CASSLLAGANTGELFF
TRBD1,TRBV2,CASSARDRYTEAFF
NA,TRBV4-3,CASSHHYEQYF